Shown below are 17 T cell receptor beta chains from a single sample sequenced in a study of response to subunit inactivated influenza vaccine. TCRdb itself ran the RT-PCR reads through MiXCR, one entry per CDR3 protein. The data hold roughly 760,000 distinct CDR3 sequences, with over 20% observed a single time. The material was PBMCs from blood, obtained roughly 5 days after vaccination. The receptors come from a man over 45 who received an inactivated influenza vaccine.

This clonotype was observed a handful of times. The V call is TRBV3-1, the J call TRBJ2-1, with 7 nucleotides matching TRBD2. This CDR3 has 13 residues. The V segment lost 2 bases and the J segment 8 bases; nucleotides outside the gene matches: 3. Per the germline V gene, CDR1 is LGHDT and CDR2 is YNNKEL (reference sequence). The CDR3 DNA follows: TGTGCCAGCAGCCAAACCACTAGCGATGAGCAGTTCTTC. Its translation is CASSQTTSDEQFF.

This rearrangement joins TRBV12-3 or TRBV12-4 to TRBJ1-4, with 7 bases fitting TRBD1. Trimming took 6 bases from V and 8 from J; bases not matched to a gene: 12. CDR3 length: 15 residues. The CDR3 bases are TGTGCCAGCAGGGGCACAAGACAGGGCGGCGAAAAACTGTTTTTT. Translated: CASRGTRQGGEKLFF.

J is TRBJ2-3 and V is TRBV2; TRBD2 matches 12 bases. The germline gives CDR1 SNHLY, CDR2 FYNNEI. This CDR3 comprises 18 residues. V lost 10 bases, J lost 5 bases, and 19 bases stayed unmatched. CDR3 DNA sequence: TGTGCCATCAGCCGTTCGGGACTAGCGGGCTTTCTGGGAGATACGCAGTATTTT. This codes for CAISRSGLAGFLGDTQYF.

This clonotype was found a few times. The chain employs TRBV20-1 and TRBJ2-5; 7 bases agree with TRBD2. Germline CDR1 DFQATT, CDR2 SNEGSKA (reference sequence). This CDR3 has 14 amino acids. J was trimmed by 1 base and V by 6 bases; bases with no gene match: 8. The CDR3 reads CSAKWRGTQETQYF. CDR3 bases: TGCAGTGCCAAATGGCGGGGGACCCAAGAGACCCAGTACTTC.

This clonotype has more than one count but fewer than ten. V usage is TRBV12-3 or TRBV12-4 and J usage is TRBJ1-1; D is possibly TRBD1 (5 bases). Trimming took off 8 bases at V and 4 bases at J, with 20 bases between the two ends. This CDR3 has 15 residues. As DNA, the CDR3 is TGTGCCAGCTCCCGGGGAGGGGTTTGGAGCACTGAAGCTTTCTTT. Translation: CASSRGGVWSTEAFF.

The V and J genes are TRBV5-1 and TRBJ1-1, with unresolved D. Trimming cost V 3 bases and J 2 bases, with 11 bases left between them. Germline-derived CDR1 and CDR2 are SGHRS and YFSETQ. This CDR3 is built from 14 residues. CDR3 DNA sequence: TGCGCCAGCAGCTCCGCCGCCGCTAACACTGAAGCTTTCTTT. Its translation is CASSSAAANTEAFF.

This clonotype turned up a few times. This sequence joins TRBV29-1 and TRBJ2-5; D gene unclear. Trimming took 1 base from V and 0 from J, leaving 3 bases between them. Germline V lookup: CDR1 SQVTM, CDR2 ANQGSEA. The CDR3 length is 12 residues. CDR3 coding DNA: TGCAGCGTTGAAGCGCACCAAGAGACCCAGTACTTC. It codes for CSVEAHQETQYF.

This clonotype has ten or more counts. The CDR3 spells CSARDLPGQESFDYTF. In DNA form, the CDR3 reads TGCAGTGCTAGAGATCTGCCGGGACAGGAGAGCTTCGACTACACCTTC. The rearrangement links TRBV20-1 to TRBJ1-2, with 8 bases aligning to TRBD1. The V gene's germline CDR1 is DFQATT and CDR2 SNEGSKA (reference sequence). The CDR3 extends over 16 amino acids. J lost 10 bases, V lost 0 bases, and 16 bases had no gene match.

This chain joins TRBV11-2 and TRBJ2-1; 15 positions agree with TRBD2. Germline CDR1 is SGHAT and CDR2 is FQNNGV. The ends lost 6 bases at V and 0 bases at J; junction bases unmatched: 6. The CDR3 sequence is 18 residues long. The CDR3 nucleotides are TGTGCCAGCAGGTCGGGACTAGCGGGGGGAAGCTCCTACAATGAGCAGTTCTTC. Translation gives CASRSGLAGGSSYNEQFF.

This chain uses TRBV10-3 with TRBJ2-2; D possibly corresponds to TRBD1 (5 bases). Trimming stripped 6 bases from V and 3 bases from J, with 11 bases between. Germline V gene sequence: CDR1 ENHRY, CDR2 SYGVKD. This CDR3 region has 14 residues. The CDR3 spells CAISATRDTGELFF. The CDR3 DNA sequence: TGTGCCATCAGCGCCACCAGGGACACCGGGGAGCTGTTTTTT.

The chain employs TRBV20-1 and TRBJ2-3, with D possibly matching TRBD2 (6 bases). V lost 6 bases, J lost 3 bases, and 16 bases lay in between. CDR3 length equals 14 residues. Germline loops: CDR1 DFQATT, CDR2 SNEGSKA (reference sequence). The CDR3 coding sequence is TGCAGTGCCTCCAAATCTGGGGGGACAGATACGCAGTATTTT. Protein product: CSASKSGGTDTQYF.

This clonotype has just a few counts. This chain joins TRBV7-3 and TRBJ1-6; TRBD1 is a possible D gene (6 bases). Trimming took 4 bases from V and 2 from J, leaving 18 bases between them. CDR1 is SGHTA, CDR2 FQGTGA, per germline. The length of the CDR3 is 18 residues. CDR3 nucleotide sequence: TGTGCCAGCAGCTCCCGGACAGATTTAGCCGCCTATAATTCACCCCTCCACTTT. It codes for CASSSRTDLAAYNSPLHF.

In this sample, this clonotype turned up many times. V usage is TRBV12-3 or TRBV12-4 and J usage is TRBJ2-7, with TRBD1 as a possible D gene (7 bases). V was trimmed by 6 bases and J by 4 bases, leaving 19 bases between them. CDR3 length equals 15 residues. CDR3 amino acids: CASSRGGGAGYEQYF. The CDR3 DNA is TGTGCCAGCAGCCGAGGAGGGGGCGCGGGATACGAGCAGTACTTC.

The J gene is TRBJ2-7, the V gene TRBV7-9; 11 bases fit TRBD1. CDR1 is SEHNR and CDR2 is FQNEAQ in the germline V gene (reference sequence). The CDR3 is 15 amino acids. With V trimmed by 1 base and J by 6 bases, 5 bases remained unmatched. The CDR3 here is CASSLGGTGGLEQYF. DNA for the CDR3: TGTGCCAGCAGCTTAGGAGGGACAGGGGGTCTCGAGCAGTACTTC.

The rearrangement links TRBV28 to TRBJ2-1; the match to TRBD2 covers 11 bases. Germline-derived CDR1 and CDR2 are MDHEN and SYDVKM. Unmatched junction bases numbered 6, after V lost 2 bases and J lost 6 bases. This CDR3 spans 16 amino acids. Here the CDR3 reads CASSLPGSGRANEQFF. The CDR3 DNA reads TGTGCCAGCAGTTTACCGGGTAGCGGGAGGGCCAATGAGCAGTTCTTC.

The gene calls are TRBV12-3 or TRBV12-4 and TRBJ2-2, with TRBD1 identical over 8 bases. The V gene end was trimmed by 6 bases and the J gene end by 5 bases; junction bases not matched to a gene: 8. This CDR3 is 15 amino acids long. The CDR3 loop reads CASRMTGVGTGELFF. CDR3 in DNA: TGTGCCAGCAGGATGACAGGGGTTGGAACCGGGGAGCTGTTTTTT.

This clonotype came up a few times. V usage is TRBV20-1 and J usage is TRBJ2-1, with D uncertain. The CDR3 covers 15 residues. Trimming stripped 0 bases from V and 3 bases from J, with 12 bases between. Germline values: CDR1 DFQATT, CDR2 SNEGSKA (reference sequence). The CDR3 sequence: CSARDNMNLYNEQFF. The CDR3 nucleotides read TGCAGTGCTAGAGATAACATGAACCTCTACAATGAGCAGTTCTTC.